The 9 T cell receptor beta chains reported below all come from one sample, sequenced in a study of blood T cell repertoires in COVID-19. Assay: immunoSEQ multiplex PCR; the TCRdb copy retains only in-frame clones and omits some. The sample includes approximately 170,000 clones, 65% to 85% seen only once; the top ten take roughly 3.2%. Sequences were obtained from PBMCs or T cells enriched from blood (not recorded which). The receptors derive from a woman in her twenties or thirties who had recovered from COVID-19.

CDR3 loop: CASSPIPQGGNTEAFF. Written as DNA, the CDR3 is TGTGCCAGCTCACCTATTCCCCAGGGAGGGAACACTGAAGCTTTCTTT. The chain recombines TRBV18 with TRBJ1-1, with TRBD1 as a possible D gene (5 bases). CDR1 and CDR2 (germline): KGHSH, LQKENI. The V end was cut by 3 bases, the J end by 1 base, with 15 bases between. The CDR3 totals 16 residues.

The gene calls are TRBV5-1 and TRBJ2-1, with 11 bases that match TRBD2. CDR1 and CDR2 from the germline V gene are SGHRS and YFSETQ. V was pared by 4 bases and J by 0 bases, with 6 bases of the junction left unmatched. This CDR3 comprises 17 residues. Written as DNA, the CDR3 is TGCGCCAGCAGCATAGGACTAGCGGGCGCCTCCTACAATGAGCAGTTCTTC. Residues: CASSIGLAGASYNEQFF.

The chain employs TRBV28 and TRBJ2-1; 7 bases map to TRBD2. The CDR3 runs to 17 residues. Trimming took 7 bases from V and 5 from J; bases not matched to a gene: 17. The V gene's germline CDR1 is MDHEN and CDR2 SYDVKM. In nucleotides, the CDR3 is TGTGCCAGCACTGGGACCCCCGGCGGGAGCCCCCACAATGAGCAGTTCTTC. It encodes CASTGTPGGSPHNEQFF.

This sequence joins TRBV11-2 and TRBJ1-5; weak D call: TRBD1 (6 bases). Looked up from germline, CDR1 is SGHAT and CDR2 is FQNNGV. This CDR3 has 15 amino acids. Trimming pared 5 bases from V and 11 bases from J, leaving 22 bases between. CDR3 loop: CASSQGPSTHQAQHF. The CDR3 bases are TGTGCCAGCAGCCAGGGGCCCAGCACCCATCAAGCCCAGCATTTT.

This rearrangement joins TRBV19 to TRBJ1-3; tentative D call: TRBD1 (5 bases). CDR3 size: 13 residues. Germline assignment: CDR1 LNHDA and CDR2 SQIVND (reference sequence). Trimming stripped 10 bases from V and 3 bases from J, with 13 bases between. This CDR3 is CATGRGLGNTIYF. DNA of the CDR3: TGTGCCACCGGAAGGGGCCTTGGAAACACCATATATTTT.

This clone has more than one count but fewer than ten. V usage is TRBV18 and J usage is TRBJ1-6; the match to TRBD1 covers 8 bases. Germline CDR1 reads KGHSH; CDR2 reads LQKENI. V shed 5 bases, J shed 6 bases, and the junction held 3 bases outside the gene matches. This CDR3 has 14 residues. The CDR3 coding sequence is TGTGCCAGCTCAACGGACAGGGTTAATTCACCCCTCCACTTT. Translating gives CASSTDRVNSPLHF.

Of note for this clone: At one of its ends the junction is not consistent with the germline gene, which may arise from a read error. The rearrangement links TRBV28 to TRBJ2-7; 7 bases line up with TRBD1. There are 14 residues in the CDR3. Germline-derived CDR1 and CDR2 are MDHEN and SYDVKM. CDR3 sequence (DNA): TGTGCCAGCAGACAAACCGGGACAGCCTATGAGCAGTACTTC. Residues: CASRQTGTAYEQYF.

The chain joins TRBV5-1 to TRBJ1-3; TRBD1 is a possible D gene (5 bases). Trimming took off 5 bases at V and 2 bases at J, with 14 bases between the two ends. The CDR3 has 15 amino acids. Germline values: CDR1 SGHRS, CDR2 YFSETQ. The CDR3 DNA follows: TGCGCCAGCAGTAAGGACATACCGCCTGGAAACACCATATATTTT. Translation gives CASSKDIPPGNTIYF.

The chain recombines TRBV27 with TRBJ1-1, with 9 bases aligning to TRBD1. V trimming: 6 bases; J trimming: 3 bases; junction bases outside the gene matches: 5. The CDR3 is made up of 14 amino acids. Germline V gives CDR1 MNHEY, CDR2 SMNVEV (reference sequence). The CDR3, as DNA: TGTGCCAGCAGGTCAACAGGGGGCCACACTGAAGCTTTCTTT. Amino acids: CASRSTGGHTEAFF.